The clone carrying this T cell receptor (beta chain) was observed a handful of times. Its antigen is as yet unknown. From the PCR reads, TCRdb called clonotypes with MiXCR, one entry per CDR3 protein. Of some 22,000 distinct CDR3 sequences listed, about 54% are singletons. The data were obtained in a study of vaccination and CD4 T cells after COVID-19. About the study: Every participant was given two doses of BNT162b2 or mRNA-1273 vaccine. Convalescent patients gave post-COVID blood a median about 100 days post-diagnosis, range 35 to 161. Regarding the study as a whole: Spike mono-reactive clones accounted for 304 of the 307 vaccine-specific clones found in convalescent patients. Median SARS-CoV-2-reactive clonotype numbers went from approximately 21 to 38; this increase was not significant.

CDR1 and CDR2 from the germline V gene are MNHEY and SVGAGI. V lost 0 bases to trimming and J lost 4 bases, with 9 bases between them. This CDR3 has 14 residues. Sequenced material: CD4+ T cells from blood, taken before SARS-CoV-2 vaccination. This receptor was identified in a human donor who had recovered from COVID-19. V gene TRBV6-5 combines with J gene TRBJ1-1; a weak D match, TRBD1 (6 bases). Here the CDR3 reads CASSYSGRGTEAFF. The CDR3 DNA follows: TGTGCCAGCAGTTACTCAGGCAGGGGCACTGAAGCTTTCTTT.